These T cell receptor beta chains were read from a single sample in a study of tumor and adjacent non-tumor tissue in lung cancer. MiXCR was run by TCRdb on the multiplex PCR reads, yielding one entry per CDR3 protein. This sample has 50,000 to 60,000 distinct CDR3 sequences, with 70% to 80% found just once. The specimen was distant non-tumor lung tissue. The receptors originated from a woman aged 55-69 years with non-small cell lung cancer. The CDR3 runs from the conserved cysteine through the conserved F or W. D genes are given only for firm matches. Size is omitted from some rows. Given values are once, few, many or a class for expanded clones.

D	J	size	V	DNA	CDR3
TRBD1	TRBJ1-4	NA	TRBV12-3/TRBV12-4	TGTGCCAGCAGTCTCGGACAGGAAAAACCGTTTTTT	CASSLGQEKPFF
TRBD2	TRBJ2-1	NA	TRBV11-3	TGTGCCGGCAGCTTGTCAGGGACTAGCGGGAGCAATGAGCAGTTTTTC	CAGSLSGTSGSNEQFF
NA	TRBJ2-7	many	TRBV5-4	TGTGCCAGCAGCTTTACCCGGACTCCCTACGAGCAGTACTTC	CASSFTRTPYEQYF
TRBD2	TRBJ2-3	NA	TRBV11-2	TGTGCCAGCAGCCTAGTTCTCGGCGGGGGGGATACGCAGTATTTT	CASSLVLGGGDTQYF
NA	TRBJ1-1	NA	TRBV6-5	TGTGCCAGCAGGGACACCTGGGGGGTGAACACTGAAGCTTTCTTT	CASRDTWGVNTEAFF
NA	TRBJ1-1	NA	TRBV12-3/TRBV12-4	TGTGCCAGTACCGACTTGGGGGAAGTAGCCCTCTTT	CASTDLGEVALF
NA	TRBJ2-2	NA	TRBV11-2	TGTGCCAGCGGCCCTCCCCAGGGGGGGCGGAACACCTGGGAGCTGTTTTTT	CASGPPQGGRNTWELFF
NA	TRBJ2-1	NA	TRBV6-2/TRBV6-3	TGTGCCAGCGGTTATAATGGACTTGAGGAGTTCTTC	CASGYNGLEEFF
NA	TRBJ1-5	NA	TRBV4-3	TGCGCCAGCAGCCAAGGTGACGGCGGCTATCAGCCCCAGCAATTT	CASSQGDGGYQPQQF
NA	TRBJ2-4	NA	TRBV21-1	TGTGCCAGCTGCCTGACAGGCCTAGCCAAAAACATTCAGTACTTC	CASCLTGLAKNIQYF
NA	TRBJ2-7	NA	TRBV7-2	TGTGCCAGCAGCCCACAGCGTTACGAGCAGTACTTC	CASSPQRYEQYF
NA	TRBJ1-4	NA	TRBV28	TGTGCCAGCAGTTTCTTGGGTCCTAATGAAAAACTGTTTTTT	CASSFLGPNEKLFF
NA	TRBJ2-5	once	TRBV7-8	TGTGCCAGCTGCTATCGACAGAACCAAGAGACCCAGTACTTC	CASCYRQNQETQYF
NA	TRBJ2-1	many	TRBV7-9	TGTGCCAGCAGCTCAGGTCCCTCCCGCAATGAGCAGTTCTTC	CASSSGPSRNEQFF
TRBD1	TRBJ2-2	NA	TRBV4-3	TGCGCCAGCTGCCAAGACCAACAGGGGGCCTGGACTAGGGCCGGGGAGCTGTTTTTT	CASCQDQQGAWTRAGELFF
NA	TRBJ2-2	NA	TRBV11-2	TGTACCAGGAGCCCCACCGGGACAGTGGGCGGGGAGCTGTTCTTT	CTRSPTGTVGGELFF